These T cell receptor beta chains were read from a single sample in a study of blood T cell repertoires in COVID-19. TCRdb's table, derived via immunoSEQ multiplex PCR, lists solely in-frame clones and lacks some. The sample yields hundreds of thousands of clones, around 89% seen once. Sequencing used PBMCs or T cells enriched from blood (not recorded which). Source of these receptors: a middle-aged woman who had recovered from COVID-19. CDR3s include the opening cysteine and the closing phenylalanine or tryptophan. Fields, in order: J gene, D gene, clone size, V gene, CDR3 DNA, CDR3 protein. A D gene is named only where the DNA matches it firmly. The listing skips clone size in some rows; elsewhere it reads once, few, many or a size class.

J: TRBJ1-4
D: TRBD1
size: few
V: TRBV9
DNA: TGTGCCAGCAGCGAATGGGACAGGACGAAGGAAAAACTGTTTTTT
CDR3: CASSEWDRTKEKLFF

J: TRBJ1-1
D: NA
size: NA
V: TRBV29-1
DNA: TGCAGCGTCGGGTGGGGGGACACTGAAGCTTTCTTT
CDR3: CSVGWGDTEAFF

J: TRBJ1-6
D: TRBD1
size: NA
V: TRBV28
DNA: TGTGCCAGCAGTTTACGGGACAGGGCGGCTTCACCCCTCCACTTT
CDR3: CASSLRDRAASPLHF

J: TRBJ2-1
D: TRBD2
size: once
V: TRBV7-9
DNA: TGTGCCAGCAGCTTTAGGGGCAGGGGACTAGATGAGCAGTTCTTC
CDR3: CASSFRGRGLDEQFF

J: TRBJ2-1
D: TRBD2
size: NA
V: TRBV29-1
DNA: TGCAGCGCCGCTAGGGGCGGGAGGGGAAATGAGCAGTTCTTC
CDR3: CSAARGGRGNEQFF

J: TRBJ1-6
D: NA
size: NA
V: TRBV9
DNA: TGTGCCAGCAGCCCAGACTCCTATAATTCACCCCTCCACTTT
CDR3: CASSPDSYNSPLHF

J: TRBJ2-7
D: TRBD2
size: NA
V: TRBV7-7
DNA: TGTGCTAGCAGCCCGGGACTAGCGGGACCCTACGAGCAGTACTTC
CDR3: CASSPGLAGPYEQYF

J: TRBJ1-4
D: NA
size: NA
V: TRBV30
DNA: TGTGCCTGGAGTCAAGTAAGGGGCTCAGGAAATGAAAAACTGTTTTTT
CDR3: CAWSQVRGSGNEKLFF

J: TRBJ1-5
D: NA
size: NA
V: TRBV23-1
DNA: TGCGCCAGCAGTCAATCGCCGGCGGGTCAGCCCCAGCATTTT
CDR3: CASSQSPAGQPQHF

J: TRBJ2-4
D: NA
size: NA
V: TRBV7-2
DNA: TGTGCCAGCAGCTTAGGTAGCTCCAAAAACATTCAGTACTTC
CDR3: CASSLGSSKNIQYF

J: TRBJ2-2
D: TRBD2
size: NA
V: TRBV7-2
DNA: TGTGCCAGCAGCTTAGCAAGTAGCGGGAGTGGAACCGGGGAGCTGTTTTTT
CDR3: CASSLASSGSGTGELFF

J: TRBJ1-6
D: NA
size: NA
V: TRBV7-9
DNA: TGTGCCAGCAGCTTACAGGACAACAGTTCACCCCTCCACTTT
CDR3: CASSLQDNSSPLHF

J: TRBJ1-2
D: TRBD1
size: NA
V: TRBV7-3
DNA: TGTGCCAGCAGCTTATCCCCAGGGGGCGGTAGTTCTGGCTACACCTTC
CDR3: CASSLSPGGGSSGYTF

J: TRBJ1-2
D: TRBD1
size: NA
V: TRBV5-4
DNA: TGTGCCAGCAGCCCGCCCGACAGGGGAGGCTACACCTTC
CDR3: CASSPPDRGGYTF

J: TRBJ1-2
D: TRBD1
size: NA
V: TRBV7-2
DNA: TGTGCCAGCAGACCAAGTTGGACAGGGGGGAGAGGCTACACCTTC
CDR3: CASRPSWTGGRGYTF

J: TRBJ2-5
D: TRBD1
size: NA
V: TRBV15
DNA: TGTGCCACCAGCAGATCAGGGACAGGGATTGAAGAGACCCAGTACTTC
CDR3: CATSRSGTGIEETQYF

J: TRBJ2-1
D: TRBD2
size: once
V: TRBV4-2
DNA: TGTGCCAGCAGCCATCTCCGTCGGACTAGCGGGAGGTCCTACAATGAGCAGTTCTTC
CDR3: CASSHLRRTSGRSYNEQFF

J: TRBJ2-1
D: NA
size: NA
V: TRBV11-2
DNA: TGTGCCAGCAGCCCTTTCTTGGCTGGGGGCACCCGAGGTGAGCAGTTCTTC
CDR3: CASSPFLAGGTRGEQFF

J: TRBJ1-1
D: TRBD1
size: NA
V: TRBV23-1
DNA: TGCGCCAGCAGGGGACAGGGGGACACTGAAGCTTTCTTT
CDR3: CASRGQGDTEAFF

J: TRBJ2-5
D: TRBD2
size: NA
V: TRBV11-2
DNA: TGTGCCAGCAGCCATGTAGCGGGAGGTGTGGAGACCCAGTACTTC
CDR3: CASSHVAGGVETQYF

J: TRBJ2-2
D: NA
size: NA
V: TRBV19
DNA: TGTGCCAGTAGTATTCGGACACTTAACACCGGGGAGCTGTTTTTT
CDR3: CASSIRTLNTGELFF

J: TRBJ2-2
D: TRBD2
size: NA
V: TRBV7-9
DNA: TGTGCCAGCATGTTGACTAGCGGGAGAGGGACCGGGGAGCTGTTTTTT
CDR3: CASMLTSGRGTGELFF

J: TRBJ1-4
D: TRBD1
size: NA
V: TRBV28
DNA: TGTGCCAGCAGTTTGGGGACAGCAACTAATGAAAAACTGTTTTTT
CDR3: CASSLGTATNEKLFF

J: TRBJ1-2
D: NA
size: NA
V: TRBV30
DNA: TGTGCCTGGGGTGGGGGGAAAAGGGGCTACACCTTC
CDR3: CAWGGGKRGYTF

J: TRBJ2-2
D: NA
size: NA
V: TRBV15
DNA: TGTGCCACCAGCAGAGATCTTGGACAGAGTTTATCCGGGGAGCTGTTTTTT
CDR3: CATSRDLGQSLSGELFF

J: TRBJ2-7
D: TRBD2
size: NA
V: TRBV2
DNA: TGTGCCAGCAGCGTTCCGCGGGAGGGCCCGGACGAGCAGTACTTC
CDR3: CASSVPREGPDEQYF

J: TRBJ1-5
D: NA
size: NA
V: TRBV7-2
DNA: TGTGCCAGCAGCTTAGATTATGGAGTTGGCCAGCCCCAGCATTTT
CDR3: CASSLDYGVGQPQHF

J: TRBJ1-2
D: TRBD1
size: NA
V: TRBV6-5
DNA: TGTGCCAGCAGAGACGAGGGGGCGAATGGCTACACCTTC
CDR3: CASRDEGANGYTF